This entry concerns a single TCR beta chain. Its antigen is unidentified. This specimen comes from a study of graft-versus-host responses after intestinal transplantation. Across the whole study: Isolated intestinal, liver-intestinal, or multivisceral transplants had been given to the recipients. Anti-thymocyte globulin induction was given to all recipients, followed by tacrolimus and steroids for 3 to 4 years. Study results and caveats: Early post-transplant HvG declines were associated with peak circulating GvH clone levels. Present in recipient marrow, GvH clones included some that appeared first in ileum or blood.

Trimming left V 7 bases short and J 4 bases short, with 17 bases between. Per germline, CDR1 SGDLS and CDR2 YYNGEE. There are 15 residues in the CDR3. Clones were read by immunoSEQ multiplex PCR, and TCRdb kept only the in-frame ones, dropping some. This sample yields about 100,000 clones, of which about 88% are seen a single time; about 0.9% belongs to the top ten. The material was unstimulated CD4+ T cells sorted from spleen or lymph node cells, obtained before intestinal transplant. The receptor's source is a human donor who received an intestinal transplant. The chain has TRBV9 and TRBJ2-2, with D tentatively TRBD2 (6 bases). Here the CDR3 DNA reads TGTGCCAGCGTAAAATCGGACTATCCCACCGGGGAGCTGTTTTTT. Encoded protein: CASVKSDYPTGELFF.